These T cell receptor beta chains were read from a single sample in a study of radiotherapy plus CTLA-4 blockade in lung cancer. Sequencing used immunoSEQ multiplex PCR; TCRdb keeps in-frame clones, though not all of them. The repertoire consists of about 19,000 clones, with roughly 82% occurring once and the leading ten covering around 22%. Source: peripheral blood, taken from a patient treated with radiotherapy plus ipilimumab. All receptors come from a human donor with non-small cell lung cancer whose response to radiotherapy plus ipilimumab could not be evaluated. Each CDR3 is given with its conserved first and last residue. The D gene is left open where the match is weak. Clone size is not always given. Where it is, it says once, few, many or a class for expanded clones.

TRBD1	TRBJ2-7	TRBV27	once	TGTGCCAGCAGTTTTAGGGACAGGGACTACGAGCAGTACTTC	CASSFRDRDYEQYF
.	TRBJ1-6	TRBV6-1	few	TGTGCCAGCAAGGGGCCCAGTGGTTCACCCCTCCACTTT	CASKGPSGSPLHF
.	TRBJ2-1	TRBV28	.	TGTGCCAGCAGTCGATTGAGCTCCTACAATGAGCAGTTCTTC	CASSRLSSYNEQFF
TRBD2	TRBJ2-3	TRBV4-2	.	TGTGCCAGCAGCCAACCCCCTGTGGGACTAGCGGGATTCAATACGCAGTATTTT	CASSQPPVGLAGFNTQYF
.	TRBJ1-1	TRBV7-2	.	TGTGCCAGCAGCTCAGGGGCCAGAAACACTGAAGCTTTCTTT	CASSSGARNTEAFF
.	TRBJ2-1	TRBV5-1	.	TGCGCCAGCAGCTTTGAAGCTAGTGAGCAGTTCTTC	CASSFEASEQFF
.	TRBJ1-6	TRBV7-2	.	TGTGCCAGCAGCTTAGGAAGCCCAAATTCACCCCTCCACTTT	CASSLGSPNSPLHF
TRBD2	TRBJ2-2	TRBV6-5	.	TGTGCCAGCAGTTACATGTCGGGACTACCAACCGGGGAGCTGTTTTTT	CASSYMSGLPTGELFF
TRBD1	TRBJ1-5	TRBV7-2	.	TGTGCCAGCAGCCTCTGGGGACAGGGAAATCAGCCCCAGCATTTT	CASSLWGQGNQPQHF
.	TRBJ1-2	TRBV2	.	TGTGCCACCTCCGCTGCGGCAGCTATTAACTATGGCTACACCTTC	CATSAAAAINYGYTF
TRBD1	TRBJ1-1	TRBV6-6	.	TGTGCCAGCAGCCTAGACAGGGACACTGAAGCTTTCTTT	CASSLDRDTEAFF
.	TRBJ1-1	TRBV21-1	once	TGTGCCAGCAGCAAAGCCGGCACTGAAGCTTTCTTT	CASSKAGTEAFF
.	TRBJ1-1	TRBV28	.	TGTGCCAGCAGTTGGCGGGGCACTGAAGCTTTCTTT	CASSWRGTEAFF
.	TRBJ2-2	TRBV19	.	TGTGCCAGTAGCCCCGAGCTCGCGAACACCGGGGAGCTGTTTTTT	CASSPELANTGELFF
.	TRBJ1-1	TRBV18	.	TGTGCCAGCTCATCACGCGAGTCCGTTCGGACTGAAGCTTTCTTT	CASSSRESVRTEAFF
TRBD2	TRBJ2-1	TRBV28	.	TGTGCCAGCAGTTTAGCTAGCGGGAACCCCGCCTACAATGAGCAGTTCTTC	CASSLASGNPAYNEQFF
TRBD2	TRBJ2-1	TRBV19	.	TGTGCCAGTAGTCGCGGACTAGCGGGGGACTACAATGAGCAGTTCTTC	CASSRGLAGDYNEQFF
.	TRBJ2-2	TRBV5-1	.	TGCGCCAGCAAGGAAGGAGGCACCGGGGAGCTGTTTTTT	CASKEGGTGELFF
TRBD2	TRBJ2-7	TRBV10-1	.	TGCGCCAGCAGCCCGGGACTAGCGAGACCTTACGAGCAGTACTTC	CASSPGLARPYEQYF
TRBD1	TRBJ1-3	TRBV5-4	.	TGTGCCAGCAGCTTAAGGGGGCTAGGAAACACCATATATTTT	CASSLRGLGNTIYF
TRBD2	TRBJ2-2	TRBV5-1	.	TGCGCCACCTCAGAGGAAGCGGGAGGGCTCGCCGGGGAGCTGTTTTTT	CATSEEAGGLAGELFF
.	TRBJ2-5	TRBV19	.	TGTGCCAGTAGTATGGGGAGCCAAGAGACCCAGTACTTC	CASSMGSQETQYF
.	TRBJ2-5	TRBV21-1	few	TGTGCCCCCCAGGGGTACCAAGAGACCCAGTACTTC	CAPQGYQETQYF
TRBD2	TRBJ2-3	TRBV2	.	TGTGCCAGCAGGGACCGCGGACCAACACGGGAGGGGGATACGCAGTATTTT	CASRDRGPTREGDTQYF
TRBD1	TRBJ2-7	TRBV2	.	TGTGCCAGCAGTACGGAGGGGACAGGGGTCAACGAGCAGTACTTC	CASSTEGTGVNEQYF
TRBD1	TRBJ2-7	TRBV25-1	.	TGTGCCAGCAGTCCAGGGGGCCCCTACGAGCAGTACTTC	CASSPGGPYEQYF
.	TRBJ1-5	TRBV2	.	TGTGCCAGCAGTGAAGGAGGAGGGTTACAGCCCCAGCATTTT	CASSEGGGLQPQHF
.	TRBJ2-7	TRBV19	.	TGTGCCAGTAGTATGGGGACACTTTCCTACGAGCAGTACTTC	CASSMGTLSYEQYF
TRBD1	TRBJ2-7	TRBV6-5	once	TGTGCCAGCAGTGCCACAGGGGGGTACGAGCAGTACTTC	CASSATGGYEQYF
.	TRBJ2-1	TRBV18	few	TGTGCCAGCTCAAGCGACTACAATGAGCAGTTCTTC	CASSSDYNEQFF
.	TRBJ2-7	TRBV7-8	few	TGTGCCAGCAGCTTCCATAGCTCCTACGAGCAGTACTTC	CASSFHSSYEQYF
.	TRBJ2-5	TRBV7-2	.	TGTGCCAGCAGCTTAGGACTGCGGGGCAAACAAGAGACCCAGTACTTC	CASSLGLRGKQETQYF
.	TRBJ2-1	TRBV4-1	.	TGCGCCAGCAGCCGAGAGGGCACCAGCTCCTACAATGAGCAGTTCTTC	CASSREGTSSYNEQFF
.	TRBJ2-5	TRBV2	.	TGTGCCTACCGGCCCAGGGGGGCTAGGGACCAAGAGACCCAGTACTTC	CAYRPRGARDQETQYF
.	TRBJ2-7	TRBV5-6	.	TGTGCCAGCAGCTTGGATACCGGGACACCAGGGTACGAGCAGTACTTC	CASSLDTGTPGYEQYF
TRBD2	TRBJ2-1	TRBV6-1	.	TGTGCCAGCAAAATCGTGGGAGGGAGGGATGAGCAGTTCTTC	CASKIVGGRDEQFF
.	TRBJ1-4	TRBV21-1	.	TGTGCCAGCAGCTCAACACCTCTCGGGACAGACCATGAAAAACTGTTTTTT	CASSSTPLGTDHEKLFF
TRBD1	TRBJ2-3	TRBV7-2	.	TGTGCCAGCAGCCCCCGAGAGCGGACAGGTACGCAGTATTTT	CASSPRERTGTQYF
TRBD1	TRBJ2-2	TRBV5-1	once	TGCGCCAGCAGCTTGGGCTACAGGGGCGCCTTAGGCACCGGGGAGCTGTTTTTT	CASSLGYRGALGTGELFF
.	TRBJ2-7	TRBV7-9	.	TGTGCCAGCAGCCCCGATGGTAGCCAGGGCCACGAGCAGTACTTC	CASSPDGSQGHEQYF
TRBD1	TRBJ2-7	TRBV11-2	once	TGTGCCAGCAGCCCTGGGACAGGGCGAGAACTCTACGAGCAGTACTTC	CASSPGTGRELYEQYF
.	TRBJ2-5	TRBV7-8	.	TGTGCCACCCACTTTTGGGCTAGGGCTGCGGGGGAGACCCAGTACTTC	CATHFWARAAGETQYF
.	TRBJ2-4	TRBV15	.	TGTGCCACCAGCAGAGACAGGGGAACCAAAAACATTCAGTACTTC	CATSRDRGTKNIQYF
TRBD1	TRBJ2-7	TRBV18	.	TGTGCCAGCTCCGGTAACAGGGGGCATAGCTCCTACGAGCAGTACTTC	CASSGNRGHSSYEQYF
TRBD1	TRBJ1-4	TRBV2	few	TGTGCCAGCGTGGCGGGAGGGGGCAGTATCGGGGGAAAACTGTTTTTT	CASVAGGGSIGGKLFF
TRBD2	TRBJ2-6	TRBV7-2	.	TGTGCCAGCAGCTTAGGCGGGGGGGGCGGCAACGTCCTGACTTTC	CASSLGGGGGNVLTF
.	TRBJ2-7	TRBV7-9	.	TGTGCCAGCAGCTTGGGGCGTGAGCAGTACTTC	CASSLGREQYF
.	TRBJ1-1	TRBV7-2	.	TGTGCCAGCAGCTCCCGGGTCAGCACTGAAGCTTTCTTT	CASSSRVSTEAFF
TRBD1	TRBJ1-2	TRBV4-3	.	TGCGCCAGCAGCCAGGCCGGGACAGGGGGAGGCTATGGCTACACCTTC	CASSQAGTGGGYGYTF
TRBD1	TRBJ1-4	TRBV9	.	TGTGCCAGCAGCCGGACAGGAGCTAATGAAAAACTGTTTTTT	CASSRTGANEKLFF
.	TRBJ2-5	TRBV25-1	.	TGTGCCAGCAGTGACACCGTTGATTTCACAGGGACCCAGTACTTC	CASSDTVDFTGTQYF
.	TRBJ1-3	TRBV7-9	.	TGTGCCAGCAGCTCCCCTCCTGGAAACACCATATATTTT	CASSSPPGNTIYF
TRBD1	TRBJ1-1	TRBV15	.	TGTGCCACCAGCAGAGATCCCAGGGACAGTAGGAACACTGAAGCTTTCTTT	CATSRDPRDSRNTEAFF
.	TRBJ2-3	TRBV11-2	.	TGTGCCAGCACCCTTGGTCGGCAGGGCACAGATACGCAGTATTTT	CASTLGRQGTDTQYF
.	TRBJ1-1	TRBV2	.	TGTGCCAGTCTACTCGAGTTGGGCGAAGCTTTCTTT	CASLLELGEAFF